The entry below gives a single T cell receptor beta chain sequence along with its context. The sample comes from a study of blood T cell repertoires in COVID-19. Across the study: Specimens from acute and convalescent COVID-19 originated in the United States, Italy and Spain. From T cells, B-cell-depleted T cells, or PBMCs came the material, which was cDNA or gDNA.

Original data processing: Amplified reference gene primers provided the basis for estimating nucleated cell counts. Generated by immunoSEQ multiplex PCR, the TCRdb table keeps only in-frame clones and is missing some. V and J calls and clone size are as listed in that table; D and trimming were resolved from the DNA. The table records about 170,000 clones, roughly 80% of them present only once. The junction had 9 bases not matched to a gene; V was cut back by 1 base and J by 6 bases. Germline CDR1 and CDR2: SGHDN and FVKESK. The CDR3 has 16 residues. The chain carries TRBV14 and TRBJ2-5; 9 bases line up with TRBD1. The sequenced material came from peripheral blood. The source of this sequence is a man in his sixties with acute or convalescent COVID-19. The DNA of the CDR3 is TGTGCCAGCAGCCAAGCGGAGACAGGGGGTCGGAAGACCCAGTACTTC. Translated, it gives CASSQAETGGRKTQYF. The full variable domain, its missing parts supplied by reference TRBV14 and TRBJ2-5, is EAGVTQFPSHSVIEKGQTVTLRCDPISGHDNLYWYRRVMGKEIKFLLHFVKESKQDESGMPNNRFLAERTGGTYSTLKVQPAELEDSGVYFCASSQAETGGRKTQYFGPGTRLLVL.